This TCR beta chain was identified during a study of patients and donors after allogeneic stem cell transplantation. TCRdb redid the calling of the RT-PCR reads with MiXCR, one entry per CDR3 protein. The sample shows about 88,000 distinct CDR3 sequences, roughly 50% of them seen only once. From germline, CDR1 is MNHNY and CDR2 SVGAGI (reference sequence). Trimming removed 2 bases from V and 2 bases from J; junction bases left unmatched: 1. This CDR3 is 14 amino acids long. V is TRBV6-6 and J is TRBJ2-7, with 9 bases that match TRBD2. Sequenced input: blood, either unsorted or a sorted T cell fraction (not recorded which). The origin of this receptor is a human donor who was either an allogeneic HSCT recipient or a stem cell or donor lymphocyte infusion donor (not recorded which). It is not recorded whose cells these are; they may come from a transplant donor. CDR3 DNA: TGTGCCAGCAGTTACATAGCGGGAGCCTACGAGCAGTACTTC. Its translation is CASSYIAGAYEQYF.